This record covers a single TCR beta chain. CDR3 length: 15 residues. Germline V gene lookup returns CDR1 DFQATT and CDR2 SNEGSKA (reference sequence). The V and J ends lost 6 bases and 1 base respectively, with 19 bases between them. This record belongs to a study of regulatory T cells in long-lasting Graves disease. HTBI primers from iRepertoire and Arm-PCR of CDR3 regions yielded the TCR beta libraries. TCRdb analysed the multiplex PCR reads with MiXCR anew, one entry per CDR3 protein. The repertoire consists of around 460,000 distinct CDR3 sequences, with approximately 23% occurring once and the leading ten covering 10% to 15%. Time point noted: persistent/refractory GD, antithyroid drugs over 5 years with positive TRAb. Scientists built the TCR library using RNA that was extracted from PBMCs.

Sample: peripheral blood mononuclear cells (PBMCs), taken when the disease was refractory, from a patient treated with antithyroid drugs. This sequence was found in a female donor with Graves disease. The chain has TRBV20-1 and TRBJ2-7; TRBD2 is a possible D gene (5 bases). The CDR3 DNA is TGCAGTGCCATAGGTGAGTCTGGAGGATCCTACGAGCAGTACTTC. Its protein product is CSAIGESGGSYEQYF.